The present T cell receptor (beta chain) was sequenced within a study of blood T cell repertoires in COVID-19. In the study overall: Researchers got acute and convalescent COVID-19 samples from the United States, Italy and Spain. T cells, B-cell-depleted T cells, or PBMCs provided the cDNA or gDNA that served as material.

From germline, CDR1 is SGHAT and CDR2 FQNNGV. Deletions cut 4 bases from V and 0 bases from J, with 16 bases between. This CDR3 has 16 amino acids. Produced via immunoSEQ multiplex PCR; TCRdb's table is partial and in-frame only. The sample consists of hundreds of thousands of clones, about 93% of them appearing once. The sequence derives from a woman between 18 and 29 years old who had recovered from COVID-19. The material sequenced was peripheral blood. The chain carries TRBV11-2 and TRBJ2-7, with D unresolved. The CDR3 DNA follows: TGTGCCAGCAGCTCCGTAGAGCCCCAAAACTCCTACGAGCAGTACGTC. The encoded protein is CASSSVEPQNSYEQYV.